The 8 T cell receptor beta chains given below trace back to one sample, sequenced in a study of shared clonotypes between healthy human individuals. TCRdb's table, derived via immunoSEQ multiplex PCR, lists solely in-frame clones and lacks some. The sample has approximately 2,300,000 clones, 85% to 95% seen once. The sequencing sample was made of naive CD4+ T cells from PBMCs. Subset reported: CD45RA+ positively selected. The receptor set was obtained from a man between 18 and 29 years old in good health. Some clones in this sample may be carry-over from other donors' samples.

V usage is TRBV19 and J usage is TRBJ2-2; D unclear. This CDR3 is 13 amino acids long. Trimming took off 5 bases at V and 7 bases at J, with 11 bases between the two ends. Germline V gene lookup returns CDR1 LNHDA and CDR2 SQIVND (reference sequence). CDR3 region: CASSARSLGELFF. The CDR3 DNA sequence: TGTGCCAGTAGTGCGCGGAGCCTCGGGGAGCTGTTTTTT.

The genes are TRBV19 and TRBJ2-7; D is perhaps TRBD2 (6 bases). The CDR3 sequence is 15 residues long. V was shortened by 1 base and J by 2 bases, with 12 bases between the two germline ends. Germline CDR1 reads LNHDA; CDR2 reads SQIVND (reference sequence). CDR3 coding DNA: TGTGCCAGTAGTATAGTGGCGGGAAAAGCCTACGAGCAGTACTTC. It specifies CASSIVAGKAYEQYF.

To note about this clone: The identical CDR3 is also encoded by other nucleotide sequences in the sample. The rearrangement links TRBV6-6 to TRBJ1-2; D is unclear. The CDR3 is 13 amino acids. Germline assignment: CDR1 MNHNY and CDR2 SVGAGI (reference sequence). Trimming removed 6 bases at V and 2 bases at J, with 10 bases between. CDR3 nucleotide sequence: TGTGCCAGCAGCCTGGGAGACAACTATGGCTACACCTTC. Translated, it gives CASSLGDNYGYTF.

CDR3 nucleotides: TGCGCCAGCAGCCGAGAACTGGCAGATACGCAGTATTTT. It codes for CASSRELADTQYF. This chain joins TRBV4-1 and TRBJ2-3; D call uncertain. CDR1 MGHRA and CDR2 YSYEKL come from the germline V gene. There are 13 residues in the CDR3. Trimming removed 4 bases at V and 4 bases at J, with 9 bases between.

For this clone: The sample carries other DNA sequences with the same CDR3. The CDR3 sequence is CASSPGTSGETQYF. In nucleotides, the CDR3 is TGCGCCAGCAGTCCCGGGACGTCGGGGGAGACCCAGTACTTC. The V and J genes are TRBV5-1 and TRBJ2-5; possibly TRBD1 or TRBD2 for D (5 bases each). V lost 5 bases, J lost 5 bases, and 16 bases lay in between. The germline V gene has CDR1 SGHRS and CDR2 YFSETQ. The CDR3 is 14 residues long.

The chain employs TRBV7-3 and TRBJ2-1; TRBD2 aligns across 8 bases. This CDR3 spans 15 amino acids. Per the germline V gene, CDR1 is SGHTA and CDR2 is FQGTGA. V lost 5 bases and J lost 10; bases outside the gene matches: 13. The CDR3 reads CASSLSGSVGREQFF. The CDR3 DNA is TGTGCCAGCAGCCTCAGCGGGAGCGTAGGACGGGAGCAGTTCTTC.

The V and J genes are TRBV28 and TRBJ2-7, with a possible D match to TRBD1 (5 bases). V was cut by 5 bases and J by 5 bases, with 16 bases left in between. CDR1 MDHEN and CDR2 SYDVKM come from the germline V gene. CDR3 length: 14 residues. As DNA, the CDR3 is TGTGCCAGCAGTCTTGACCAGGGTACCCACGAGCAGTACTTC. This codes for CASSLDQGTHEQYF. The variable domain in full, completed from reference TRBV28 and TRBJ2-7, reads DVKVTQSSRYLVKRTGEKVFLECVQDMDHENMFWYRQDPGLGLRLIYFSYDVKMKEKGDIPEGYSVSREKKERFSLILESASTNQTSMYLCASSLDQGTHEQYFGPGTRLTVT.

This chain connects TRBV29-1 to TRBJ2-7, with D possibly being TRBD2 (5 bases). This CDR3 contains 14 residues. Germline CDR1 is SQVTM and CDR2 is ANQGSEA. With 5 bases removed from V and 3 bases from J, the gap between germline ends came to 17 bases. The CDR3 nucleotides are TGCAGCGTTCGCGGTAGCGCAGAGTACTACGAGCAGTACTTC. Protein sequence: CSVRGSAEYYEQYF.